This TCR beta chain originates from a study of somatic mutations in cytotoxic T cells in rheumatoid arthritis. On the study more broadly: No treatment had yet been given when patient blood (roughly 28 ml EDTA) was drawn, right after diagnosis. General study findings and limits: A single CD8+ clone exceeded 20% of CD8+ cells in about an eighth of the 65 patients. Age was associated with higher CD8+ clonality in rheumatoid arthritis patients, not in healthy controls. Nobody knew which antigens the expanded CD8+ clones targeted.

V shed 3 bases and J 4 bases; nucleotides not matched to a gene: 6. The CDR3 sequence is 15 residues long. Germline assignment: CDR1 LNHDA and CDR2 SQIVND (reference sequence). To note about this clone: Its target is unknown.

The method was immunoSEQ multiplex PCR; TCRdb's version includes in-frame clones alone and lacks a portion of them. In the table there are 9,500 to 13,000 clones, 79% of which are singletons. Specimen: CD8+ T cells sorted from blood. The J gene is TRBJ2-1, the V gene TRBV19; 7 nucleotides match TRBD2. The TCR was taken from an adult with rheumatoid arthritis. CDR3 DNA: TGTGCCAGTAGTATTTGGGCTAGCGGTTACAATGAGCAGTTCTTC. Translating gives CASSIWASGYNEQFF.